These 13 T cell receptor beta chains were all obtained from the same sample, sequenced in a study of T-cell memory formation after mild COVID-19. TCRdb independently ran MiXCR on the 5' RACE reads; one entry per CDR3 protein. The sample holds approximately 290,000 distinct CDR3 sequences, approximately 19% seen once. What was sequenced was PBMCs or a T cell subset sorted from them (not recorded which). These receptors came from a man between 18 and 29 years old who had mild COVID-19 (a few samples of this study predate the infection). Cell type and time point are not known.

This clonotype was seen more than once but under ten times. The genes are TRBV7-3 and TRBJ1-6, with a possible D match to TRBD1 (6 bases). Germline V gene sequence: CDR1 SGHTA, CDR2 FQGTGA. V lost 2 bases, J lost 10 bases, and 15 bases lay in between. The CDR3 is 15 residues long. CDR3 sequence reads: CASSLEAGVGSPLHF. The CDR3 coding sequence is TGTGCCAGCAGCTTAGAGGCAGGGGTAGGCTCACCCCTCCACTTT.

This clonotype was recorded many times. The J gene is TRBJ2-3, the V gene TRBV12-3 or TRBV12-4; 10 bases align to TRBD2. Unmatched junction bases numbered 2, after V lost 5 bases and J lost 0 bases. The CDR3 extends over 15 amino acids. The CDR3 coding sequence is TGTGCCAGCAGTCTGACTAGCGGGAGCACAGATACGCAGTATTTT. It is translated as CASSLTSGSTDTQYF.

This clonotype was recorded at least ten times. V and J are TRBV6-5 and TRBJ2-7; the D gene could be TRBD1 or TRBD2 (5 bases each). The germline gives CDR1 MNHEY, CDR2 SVGAGI. The CDR3 has 13 residues. The V end lost 10 bases, the J end lost 6 bases, and 19 bases lay between the germline ends. The CDR3 DNA follows: TGTGCCACTAGCCGGGACGGATTGGGCGAGCAGTACGTC. Protein sequence: CATSRDGLGEQYV.

The V call is TRBV7-2, the J call TRBJ2-3, with D possibly being TRBD2 (5 bases). Germline V CDR1 and CDR2: SGHTA, FQGNSA. The V end was cut by 1 base, the J end by 6 bases, with 14 bases between. The CDR3 spans 15 residues. This CDR3 reads CASSLDSGSWDTQYF. The CDR3 DNA sequence: TGTGCCAGCAGCTTAGATTCGGGATCCTGGGATACGCAGTATTTT.

This clonotype was detected ten times or more. J is TRBJ2-2 and V is TRBV5-1; 11 nucleotides line up with TRBD1. The CDR3 is 19 residues long. V trimming: 4 bases; J trimming: 4 bases; junction bases outside the gene matches: 15. CDR1 is SGHRS, CDR2 YFSETQ, per germline. CDR3 in amino acids: CASSPNPDRGLGGTGELFF. The CDR3 DNA sequence: TGCGCCAGCAGCCCTAACCCGGACAGGGGGCTAGGCGGCACCGGGGAGCTGTTTTTT.

The rearrangement links TRBV15 to TRBJ1-4; no reliable D call. The CDR3 spans 14 residues. CDR1 and CDR2 from the germline V gene are LNHNV and YYDKDF (reference sequence). V dropped 4 bases and J dropped 8 bases, with 14 bases sitting between them. CDR3 loop: CATSKEGFEEKLFF. The CDR3 coding sequence is TGTGCCACCAGCAAAGAAGGGTTCGAGGAAAAACTGTTTTTT.

The V call is TRBV27, the J call TRBJ1-1; the D gene is possibly TRBD1 (6 bases). V was cut by 10 bases and J by 1 base, with 13 bases left in between. The CDR3 totals 13 residues. Germline V lookup: CDR1 MNHEY, CDR2 SMNVEV (reference sequence). The CDR3, as DNA: TGTGCCACTCACAGGGCGCCGAACACTGAAGCTTTCTTT. Its translation is CATHRAPNTEAFF.

This clonotype has just a few counts. V gene TRBV10-3 combines with J gene TRBJ2-2; D is uncertain. The CDR3 sequence is 14 residues long. Germline values: CDR1 ENHRY, CDR2 SYGVKD. Trimming took 0 bases from V and 6 from J, leaving 8 bases between them. CDR3 region: CAISESLGSGELFF. CDR3 sequence (DNA): TGTGCCATCAGTGAGTCGTTGGGATCCGGGGAGCTGTTTTTT.

The chain joins TRBV7-9 to TRBJ1-4; D remains unclear. The V end lost 2 bases, the J end lost 7 bases, and 8 bases lay between the germline ends. The germline gives CDR1 SEHNR, CDR2 FQNEAQ (reference sequence). The CDR3 has 13 amino acids. The CDR3 is CASSLIEREKLFF. The DNA of the CDR3 is TGTGCCAGCAGCTTAATAGAACGTGAAAAACTGTTTTTT.

This clonotype was counted between two and nine times. The chain links TRBV12-3 or TRBV12-4 to TRBJ2-5; 7 nucleotides align to TRBD2. The CDR3 spans 14 residues. Germline trimming cut 4 bases from V and 1 base from J; bases unmatched to any gene: 3. CDR3 in amino acids: CASSSPGGQETQYF. DNA of the CDR3: TGTGCCAGCAGTTCCCCGGGGGGCCAAGAGACCCAGTACTTC.

The CDR3 reads CASSLFAGESLYEQYF. In DNA, the CDR3 is TGTGCCAGCAGCTTGTTTGCGGGAGAATCTCTTTACGAGCAGTACTTC. The chain couples TRBV5-5 to TRBJ2-7; 7 bases are a match to TRBD2. CDR3 length equals 16 residues. Germline CDR1 is SGHKS and CDR2 is YYEKEE (reference sequence). Losses at the gene ends were 1 base for V and 4 bases for J; bases not matched to a gene: 11.

CDR3 protein: CASSLEGDNYGYTF. In nucleotides, the CDR3 is TGCGCCAGCAGCTTGGAAGGGGATAACTATGGCTACACCTTC. The rearrangement uses TRBV5-1 and TRBJ1-2; possible D gene TRBD1, 5 bases. This CDR3 has 14 amino acids. The V end lost 0 bases, the J end lost 1 base, and 7 bases lay between the germline ends. CDR1 and CDR2 from the germline V gene are SGHRS and YFSETQ.

A few counts support this clonotype. V and J are TRBV12-3 or TRBV12-4 and TRBJ2-1; D assignment may be TRBD1 or TRBD2 (5 bases each). This CDR3 is 15 amino acids long. With 4 bases removed from V and 4 bases from J, the gap between germline ends came to 14 bases. The CDR3 DNA reads TGTGCCAGCAGTTCGTACAGGAGGCCTTACAATGAGCAGTTCTTC. It encodes CASSSYRRPYNEQFF.